This is a list of T cell receptor beta chains from one sample in a study of CD8 T cells in ankylosing spondylitis. TCRdb used MiXCR to reprocess the 5' RACE reads, holding one entry per CDR3 protein. The sample holds more than 150,000 distinct CDR3 sequences, roughly 13% seen once. Material for sequencing was blood, either unsorted or a sorted T cell fraction (not recorded which). These TCRs come from a female donor with ankylosing spondylitis or in good health (not recorded which). Each CDR3 is given with its conserved first and last residue. D genes are given only for firm matches. Clone size is given for some rows only: seen once, a few or many times, or a class if the clone is expanded.

v_call	clone_size	d_call	j_call	cdr3_nt	cdr3_aa
TRBV19	few	NA	TRBJ2-7	TGTGCCAGTAGTGTGACAGGTGCTCTTGACGAGCAGTACTTC	CASSVTGALDEQYF
TRBV30	NA	NA	TRBJ1-5	TGTGCCTGGAGTCCCCGGAGCAATCAGCCCCAGCATTTT	CAWSPRSNQPQHF
TRBV24-1	NA	TRBD1	TRBJ1-2	TGTGCCACCAGTGAATCCGGGACAGGGGGCTATGGCTACACCTTC	CATSESGTGGYGYTF
TRBV20-1	few	NA	TRBJ2-3	TGCAGTGTAGTACTGGGAGATACGCAGTATTTT	CSVVLGDTQYF
TRBV6-2/TRBV6-3	NA	TRBD2	TRBJ2-7	TGTGCCAGCAGTTACTCGCCGGGACTAGCGTGGAGCTGCTACGACCAGTACTTC	CASSYSPGLAWSCYDQYF
TRBV29-1	NA	NA	TRBJ2-1	TGCAGCGTTCCTCACCCCGGTGGGGCTTCCTACAATGAGCAGTTCTTC	CSVPHPGGASYNEQFF
TRBV4-1	many	TRBD1	TRBJ2-1	TGCGCCAGCAGCCTCAAAGAGGGGACAGTAAACAATGAGCAGTTCTTC	CASSLKEGTVNNEQFF
TRBV5-1	NA	NA	TRBJ2-6	TGCGCCAGCGGGGTGACGTCCTCTGGGGCCAACGTCCTGACTTTC	CASGVTSSGANVLTF
TRBV7-2	many	TRBD2	TRBJ2-1	TGTGCCAGCAGCCCCCCGCTAGCGGGTAACAATGAGCAGTTCTTC	CASSPPLAGNNEQFF
TRBV28	NA	TRBD1	TRBJ1-4	TGTGCCGGGGCAGGGGGCCAGGGTGAAAAACTGTTTTTT	CAGAGGQGEKLFF
TRBV20-1	NA	TRBD1	TRBJ2-3	TGCAGTGCTAGCACAGGGGAAGGGTATACGCAGTATTTT	CSASTGEGYTQYF
TRBV7-2	many	NA	TRBJ1-1	TGTGCCAGCAGCCCCGGGGGGGTAAAGCGGTTCTTT	CASSPGGVKRFF
TRBV9	NA	TRBD2	TRBJ2-1	TGTGCCAGCAGCCTCGTAGGACTAGCGGGAGTCCCTGATGAGCAGTTCTTC	CASSLVGLAGVPDEQFF
TRBV6-2/TRBV6-3	many	TRBD1	TRBJ1-1	TGTGCCAGCAGCCCTCCCGGGACAGGAATCATGAACACTGAAGCTTTCTTT	CASSPPGTGIMNTEAFF
TRBV29-1	NA	TRBD2	TRBJ2-3	TGCAGCGTCTGCTCGACTAGCGGATGCACAGATACGCAGTATTTT	CSVCSTSGCTDTQYF
TRBV5-1	NA	NA	TRBJ2-6	TGCGCCAGCAGCTTGGAGGCGGCACAGACCTCTGGGGCCAACGTCCTGACTTTC	CASSLEAAQTSGANVLTF
TRBV20-1	few	NA	TRBJ2-3	TGCAGTGCGCCGGCGGACAACACAGATACGCAGTATTTT	CSAPADNTDTQYF
TRBV29-1	many	TRBD1	TRBJ2-1	TGCAGCGTTACCCATTTTGGGCCAAAAATGACAGGGCGCAATGAGCAGTTCTTC	CSVTHFGPKMTGRNEQFF
TRBV15	many	TRBD1	TRBJ1-4	TGTGCCACCAGCAGCTCAAGGACAGGGGTAAATGAAAAACTGTTTTTT	CATSSSRTGVNEKLFF
TRBV5-6	many	TRBD1	TRBJ1-5	TGTGCCAGCAGCTTGGGACAGGGGCGCTTTAGCAATCAGCCCCAGCATTTT	CASSLGQGRFSNQPQHF
TRBV7-2	many	NA	TRBJ2-5	TGTGCCAGCAGCTTAAAGGAGACCCAGTACTTC	CASSLKETQYF
TRBV6-5	many	NA	TRBJ1-1	TGTGCCAGCAGTTACTTGTCCAGGGCGAACACTGAAGCTTTCTTT	CASSYLSRANTEAFF
TRBV5-1	NA	NA	TRBJ2-5	TGCGCCAGCAGCTTGGGCGGGCAAGAGACCCAGCACTTC	CASSLGGQETQHF
TRBV12-3/TRBV12-4	many	NA	TRBJ2-7	TGTGCCAGCGCGGGCGTCGTCTACGAGCAGTACTTC	CASAGVVYEQYF
TRBV11-2	many	TRBD2	TRBJ2-3	TGTGCCAGCAGCCCCGAGGCGGCCGGGACTAGCGGGAGGGCCCTTAGTGATACGCAGTATTTT	CASSPEAAGTSGRALSDTQYF
TRBV11-1	few	TRBD2	TRBJ2-7	TGTGCCAGCAGCCGTAACCTTTCAGCGGGACTAGCGGGAGGGCCATACGAGCAGTACTTC	CASSRNLSAGLAGGPYEQYF
TRBV5-1	many	NA	TRBJ2-2	TGCGCCAGCAGCTTAAGAAGGAACACCGGGGAGCTGTTTTTT	CASSLRRNTGELFF
TRBV12-3/TRBV12-4	many	NA	TRBJ2-1	TGTGCCAGCAGTTTCGGGCAGGGTTACAATGAGCAGTTCTTC	CASSFGQGYNEQFF
TRBV5-5	many	NA	TRBJ1-5	TGTGCCAGCAGCCCAGCCGGGACACAGACCTATCAGCCCCAGCATTTT	CASSPAGTQTYQPQHF
TRBV20-1	many	NA	TRBJ2-3	TGCAGTGCCAGGTGGGGCACAGATACGCAGTATTTT	CSARWGTDTQYF
TRBV7-3	few	NA	TRBJ2-7	TGTGCCAGCAGCCCGGGGAATCTCTACGAGCAGTACTTC	CASSPGNLYEQYF
TRBV25-1	few	TRBD2	TRBJ2-1	TGTGCCAGCAGGACTAGCGGGAGCGAGGAGCAGTTCTTC	CASRTSGSEEQFF
TRBV6-1	NA	TRBD1	TRBJ1-2	TGTGCCAGCAGTACGACCGGGACAGGGGGCAGTGGCTACACCTTC	CASSTTGTGGSGYTF
TRBV6-1	NA	NA	TRBJ1-1	TGTGCCAGCAGTGAAGCGCCTGGGGGGAGTCCGAACACTGAAGCTTTCTTT	CASSEAPGGSPNTEAFF
TRBV20-1	many	TRBD2	TRBJ2-7	TGCAGTGCTAGAGATACGGCTAGCGGGAGTGGCGAGCAGTACTTC	CSARDTASGSGEQYF
TRBV30	few	TRBD1	TRBJ1-1	TGTGCCTGGAGTGTACAAGGGACAGGGGGAACAGGTGAAGCTTTCTTT	CAWSVQGTGGTGEAFF
TRBV6-2/TRBV6-3	many	TRBD2	TRBJ2-1	TGTGCCAGCAGTTACAGGGCTACGACTAGCGGGGCATACAATGAGCAGTTCTTC	CASSYRATTSGAYNEQFF
TRBV5-1	many	NA	TRBJ1-1	TGCGCCAGCAGCTGGGGGGGCGTGAACACTGAAGCTTTCTTT	CASSWGGVNTEAFF
TRBV28	few	NA	TRBJ2-7	TGTGCCAGCAGTTTACGGGAGACGTACGAGCAGTACTTC	CASSLRETYEQYF
TRBV12-3/TRBV12-4	many	NA	TRBJ1-3	TGTGCCAGCAGTGCCAGTGCCTCTGGAAACACCATATATTTT	CASSASASGNTIYF
TRBV6-1	NA	NA	TRBJ1-2	TGTGCCAGCAGTCCCACGGGAGCGGGCGCCCGAGGCTACACCTTC	CASSPTGAGARGYTF
TRBV7-9	medium-sized	NA	TRBJ1-2	TGTGCCAGCAGCTTGGATCAGGACAGACACTATGGCTACACCTTC	CASSLDQDRHYGYTF
TRBV19	many	NA	TRBJ1-4	TGTGCCAGTAGTATACCCGGGTTGGGAAAACTGTTTTTT	CASSIPGLGKLFF
TRBV28	many	NA	TRBJ1-1	TGTGCCACAAGCCCCTCGTTGGGGGACCGGATGAACACTGAAGCTTTCTTT	CATSPSLGDRMNTEAFF
TRBV28	many	TRBD2	TRBJ2-1	TGTGCCAGCAGTCATCCACGAGATGCCGGGACTAGAAACAATGAGCAGTTCTTC	CASSHPRDAGTRNNEQFF
TRBV29-1	many	NA	TRBJ1-1	TGCAGCGTTGAGGGAGGCAGGGGCACTGAAGCTTTCTTT	CSVEGGRGTEAFF
TRBV6-2/TRBV6-3	few	NA	TRBJ2-1	TGTGCCAGCAGTTCTGGGCAGGGGTACAATGAGCAGTTCTTC	CASSSGQGYNEQFF
TRBV20-1	NA	TRBD1	TRBJ1-5	TGCAGTGCACCAAGGCAGGGGGGCCTCAATCAGCCCCAGCATTTT	CSAPRQGGLNQPQHF
TRBV27	NA	TRBD2	TRBJ2-5	TGTGCCAGCAGTTCAACCATCAGGAGGGGGCTAGCGGGAGCGTTAGTGGAGACCCAGTACTTC	CASSSTIRRGLAGALVETQYF
TRBV11-1	many	NA	TRBJ2-7	TGTGCCAGCAGCCAGAGAGGGGCCCAGTGGAGTGGCTACGAGCAGTACTTC	CASSQRGAQWSGYEQYF
TRBV6-2/TRBV6-3	few	NA	TRBJ2-1	TGTGCCAGCAGTTACACGGGCTGGGAGCAGTTCTTC	CASSYTGWEQFF
TRBV30	NA	NA	TRBJ2-7	TGTGCCTGGAGTGTGATGGGCCTAGCGCTGAGGGAGCAGTACTTC	CAWSVMGLALREQYF
TRBV5-1	many	NA	TRBJ2-3	TGCGCCAGCAGCTTGGATAGCGTGGGGACAGATACGCAGTATTTT	CASSLDSVGTDTQYF
TRBV7-2	few	TRBD2	TRBJ2-3	TGTGCCAGCAGCTCCCGCATGGGGCGGGGGTACACAGATACGCAGTATTTT	CASSSRMGRGYTDTQYF
TRBV10-3	NA	NA	TRBJ2-7	TGTGCCACTCGTTCTCCAACCGGCACCCAGTCCCACTACGAGCAGTACTTC	CATRSPTGTQSHYEQYF
TRBV7-9	few	NA	TRBJ1-1	TGTGCCAGCAGCACGGACGTGATGACTGAAGCTTTCTTT	CASSTDVMTEAFF
TRBV6-2/TRBV6-3	NA	NA	TRBJ1-5	TGTGCCAGCAGTTACCTCGGGGTCAGCAATCAGCCCCAGCATTTT	CASSYLGVSNQPQHF
TRBV11-1	many	NA	TRBJ1-1	TGTGCCAGCAGCTTAAATGGCAGGGGCCTAACCGTTAACACTGAAGCTTTCTTT	CASSLNGRGLTVNTEAFF
TRBV4-2	many	NA	TRBJ2-1	TGTGCCAGCAGCCAAGATGACAGAGGGAAAACCTACAATGAGCAGTTCTTC	CASSQDDRGKTYNEQFF